Listed below are T cell receptor beta chains from one sample, sequenced in a study of regulatory T cells in long-lasting Graves disease. TCRdb recomputed calls from the multiplex PCR reads with MiXCR, one row per CDR3 protein. The repertoire consists of around 480,000 distinct CDR3 sequences, with under 20% occurring once and the leading ten covering 9% to 15%. The sample also formed part of further work on T cells in Graves' hyperthyroidism and ophthalmopathy.

The material sequenced was peripheral blood mononuclear cells (PBMCs), taken at new diagnosis, from a patient treated with antithyroid drugs. The receptors come from a man aged 35-49 years with Graves disease. Each CDR3 is given with its conserved first and last residue. Fields, in order: V gene, CDR3 protein.

TRBV11-3	CASSTPGTDSYEQYF
TRBV6-1	CASRPHSSSSYEQYF
TRBV12-5	CASGFPEQYF
TRBV24-1	CATSEAGAGPEQYF
TRBV29-1	CSVAPGTGHYEQYF
TRBV3-1	CASSQDTRAAAFF
TRBV24-1	CATSQLGETQYF
TRBV5-1	CASSIRTGSDTQYF
TRBV18	CASSPPGDSYNEQFF
TRBV30	CACLGGVTGSPLHF
TRBV6-1	CASSEREALYQETQYF
TRBV6-9	CASSLGTGYSPLHF
TRBV12-3/TRBV12-4	CASLPFGVGTDTQYF
TRBV28	CASSFEKPYEQYF
TRBV29-1	CSVEKANRASYEQYF
TRBV20-1	CSARDLGAEAGIYEQYF
TRBV7-3	CASSLIGGRGDTQYF
TRBV6-1	CASSARGERRRYTNEQFF
TRBV28	CASSLPPSGLAGEGDEQFF
TRBV6-1	CASIRDARTNTEAFF
TRBV30	CALQRTGDGNTGELFF
TRBV5-4	CASSLAVLNYGYTF
TRBV6-1	CASTPGTSGRLNEQFF
TRBV3-1	CASSRNPTSPGSGELFF